This is a list of T cell receptor beta chains from one sample in a study of cytomegalovirus exposure and HLA in healthy donors. Repertoires were generated with immunoSEQ multiplex PCR, while TCRdb's copy carries only in-frame clones and drops some. This table has 100,000 to 150,000 clones, about 76% appearing once. Sequenced material: PBMCs. Receptor source: a woman aged 55-69 years in good health and CMV-seropositive. CDR3s include the opening cysteine and the closing phenylalanine or tryptophan. D genes are given only for firm matches. For some rows the clone size is stated as once, few or many, or as a class when expanded; others skip it.

TRBD1,TRBJ2-2,-,TRBV9,CASSPTGDTGELFF,TGTGCCAGCAGTCCTACAGGGGACACCGGGGAGCTGTTTTTT
TRBD1,TRBJ2-3,few,TRBV19,CASTRGHTQYF,TGTGCCAGTACAAGGGGGCATACGCAGTATTTT
TRBD2,TRBJ2-7,-,TRBV6-6,CASSFGTSKAEQYF,TGTGCCAGCAGTTTTGGGACTAGCAAGGCCGAGCAGTACTTC
TRBD1,TRBJ2-2,-,TRBV30,CAWSRDRAFGELFF,TGTGCCTGGAGTCGGGACAGGGCCTTCGGGGAGCTGTTTTTT
TRBD2,TRBJ2-5,-,TRBV19,CASSGLAGGQETQYF,TGTGCCAGTAGCGGACTAGCGGGGGGACAAGAGACCCAGTACTTC
-,TRBJ1-2,once,TRBV30,CAWSVGLVVYTF,TGTGCCTGGAGTGTCGGACTGGTTGTCTACACCTTC
-,TRBJ2-7,-,TRBV14,CASSQEEGYEQYF,TGTGCCAGCAGCCAAGAAGAGGGCTACGAGCAGTACTTC
TRBD1,TRBJ2-7,-,TRBV13,CASSSSGTGVYEQYF,TGTGCCAGCAGCTCCTCCGGGACAGGGGTCTACGAGCAGTACTTC
-,TRBJ1-1,-,TRBV7-6,CASSPQGYTEAFF,TGTGCCAGCAGTCCTCAGGGGTACACTGAAGCTTTCTTT
-,TRBJ1-4,few,TRBV7-2,CASSLDSPRKLFF,TGTGCCAGCAGCTTGGACAGTCCCCGAAAACTGTTTTTT
TRBD1,TRBJ2-7,-,TRBV19,CASKDRGTSYEQYF,TGTGCCAGTAAAGACAGGGGGACCTCCTACGAGCAGTACTTC
TRBD2,TRBJ2-5,-,TRBV7-3,CASSYREGETQYF,TGTGCCAGCAGCTATAGGGAGGGCGAGACCCAGTACTTC
TRBD1,TRBJ2-3,-,TRBV9,CASSPNPGGTGDDTQYF,TGTGCCAGCAGCCCAAACCCGGGGGGGACAGGGGACGATACGCAGTATTTT
TRBD1,TRBJ1-1,-,TRBV4-1,CASSQAPSTGRNTEAFF,TGCGCCAGCAGCCAAGCCCCCTCGACAGGGAGAAACACTGAAGCTTTCTTT
-,TRBJ1-5,-,TRBV10-2,CASSESSAGNQPQHF,TGCGCCAGCAGTGAGTCGTCGGCGGGCAATCAGCCCCAGCATTTT
TRBD2,TRBJ2-1,-,TRBV6-1,CASLREPAGIDEQFF,TGTGCCAGCCTTCGCGAGCCAGCGGGAATCGATGAGCAGTTCTTC
-,TRBJ2-5,-,TRBV5-1,CASSQRGAQETQYF,TGCGCCAGCAGCCAACGGGGAGCCCAAGAGACCCAGTACTTC
TRBD1,TRBJ1-1,-,TRBV29-1,CSVRTGRMNTEAFF,TGCAGCGTTAGGACAGGGCGAATGAACACTGAAGCTTTCTTT
TRBD2,TRBJ2-5,-,TRBV19,CASSRSGRAYGTQYF,TGTGCCAGTAGTAGAAGCGGGAGGGCCTATGGGACCCAGTACTTC
TRBD2,TRBJ2-4,-,TRBV27,CASSPKLAGENIQYF,TGTGCCAGCAGTCCGAAACTAGCGGGGGAAAACATTCAGTACTTC
TRBD2,TRBJ2-5,-,TRBV9,CASSVGGSGGYQETQYF,TGTGCCAGCAGCGTAGGAGGTAGCGGGGGGTACCAAGAGACCCAGTACTTC
-,TRBJ1-1,few,TRBV2,CASRTGEYTEAFF,TGTGCCAGCAGGACAGGCGAGTACACTGAAGCTTTCTTT
TRBD1,TRBJ2-6,-,TRBV5-1,CASSLGQGYSGANVLTF,TGCGCCAGCAGCTTGGGACAGGGATACTCTGGGGCCAACGTCCTGACTTTC
TRBD1,TRBJ2-2,few,TRBV19,CASKPGQGANTGELFF,TGTGCCAGCAAACCCGGACAGGGGGCAAACACCGGGGAGCTGTTTTTT
-,TRBJ1-2,-,TRBV29-1,CSVQDTNYGYTF,TGCAGCGTTCAGGACACTAACTATGGCTACACCTTC
-,TRBJ2-1,-,TRBV4-2,CASSRLSGGGGDYNEQFF,TGTGCCAGCAGCCGCCTGTCGGGCGGAGGTGGGGACTACAATGAGCAGTTCTTC
TRBD1,TRBJ2-7,few,TRBV10-3,CAISESATGGGEQYF,TGTGCCATCAGTGAGTCGGCGACAGGGGGCGGCGAGCAGTACTTC
TRBD1,TRBJ1-1,-,TRBV9,CASSAYDRGLRNTEAFF,TGTGCCAGCAGCGCTTATGACAGGGGGCTGAGGAACACTGAAGCTTTCTTT
-,TRBJ2-7,-,TRBV11-2,CASSSSYEQYF,TGTGCCAGCAGCTCCTCCTACGAGCAGTACTTC
TRBD1,TRBJ1-2,-,TRBV6-5,CASSYSQTGGRGYTF,TGTGCCAGCAGTTACTCCCAGACAGGGGGTCGTGGCTACACCTTC
-,TRBJ1-5,-,TRBV19,CASSIVAGNNQPQHF,TGTGCCAGTAGTATAGTGGCAGGGAACAATCAGCCCCAGCATTTT
-,TRBJ2-1,-,TRBV6-5,CASSYGEFYNEQFF,TGTGCCAGCAGTTACGGGGAGTTTTATAATGAGCAGTTCTTC
-,TRBJ2-3,-,TRBV19,CASSIRGGTDTQYF,TGTGCCAGTAGTATCAGGGGGGGCACAGATACGCAGTATTTT
-,TRBJ1-2,-,TRBV10-3,CAITKQGSGYTF,TGTGCCATCACTAAACAGGGATCTGGCTACACCTTC
TRBD2,TRBJ2-4,-,TRBV7-3,CASSPGLAGQNIQYF,TGTGCCAGCAGCCCTGGACTAGCGGGTCAAAACATTCAGTACTTC
-,TRBJ2-3,-,TRBV11-3,CASSLGSILGPTDTQYF,TGTGCCAGCAGCTTAGGCTCAATACTCGGTCCCACAGATACGCAGTATTTT
TRBD1,TRBJ1-5,-,TRBV2,CARPGQGGNQPQHF,TGTGCCAGACCAGGACAGGGTGGCAATCAGCCCCAGCATTTT
TRBD2,TRBJ2-1,-,TRBV11-1,CASRLGTSGGPYNEQFF,TGTGCCAGCAGGTTAGGGACTAGCGGGGGGCCCTACAATGAGCAGTTCTTC
-,TRBJ2-5,-,TRBV7-2,CASSRGQGETQYF,TGTGCCAGCAGCCGAGGGCAGGGGGAGACCCAGTACTTC
-,TRBJ2-3,few,TRBV27,CASSFRGSTDTQYF,TGTGCCAGCAGTTTCAGGGGTAGCACAGATACGCAGTATTTT
TRBD2,TRBJ2-3,-,TRBV7-2,CASTPSKLARGTDTQYF,TGTGCCAGCACCCCCTCCAAACTAGCGCGCGGGACAGATACGCAGTATTTT